This T cell receptor beta chain was documented in a study of cytomegalovirus exposure and HLA in healthy donors. Every donor was a healthy person donating bone marrow. Study conclusions and caveats: When a later analysis compared HLA-associated TCR beta chains with equally common others, the HLA-associated chains turned out to be more clonally expanded and to have lower generation probabilities. HLA allele associations emerged for roughly 17,000 TCR beta sequences in a later analysis, at 0.05 false discovery rate. TCR sequences were mostly rare, though some public TCRs occurred in many donors.

This clone came up a few times. Antigen unknown. The junction differs from germline at one of its ends, possibly a read error. The study ran its PCR with 60 Vbeta and 13 Jbeta primers. Sequencing was performed with immunoSEQ multiplex PCR; in TCRdb, only in-frame clones are kept and a portion is missing. The sample consists of tens of thousands of clones, 78% of them appearing once. Germline-derived CDR1 and CDR2 are SEHNR and FQNEAQ (reference sequence). The CDR3 contains 16 residues. The gene calls are TRBV7-9 and TRBJ2-3; 10 bases line up with TRBD2. The clonotype originates from a woman aged 40 to 55 in good health and CMV-seropositive. Material for sequencing was PBMCs. This CDR3 is CASSQAIAGGADTQYF. CDR3 sequence (DNA): TGCGCCAGCAGCCAAGCAATAGCGGGAGGTGCAGATACGCAGTATTTT.